The rows below give T cell receptor beta chains drawn from one sample of a study of blood T cell repertoires in COVID-19. Sequencing was performed with immunoSEQ multiplex PCR; in TCRdb, only in-frame clones are kept and a portion is missing. The sample yields 140,000 to 150,000 clones, approximately 90% seen once. The sample taken for sequencing was peripheral blood. The receptors originated from a man aged 60 to 69 with active or convalescent COVID-19. Each CDR3 is given with its conserved first and last residue. D genes are given only for firm matches. Rows may omit the clone size; those that give it use once, few, many or a size class.

V	D	J	size	DNA	CDR3
TRBV29-1	NA	TRBJ1-1	NA	TGCAGCGTTGAAAATGTCAGGGAAGCTTTCTTT	CSVENVREAFF
TRBV19	TRBD1	TRBJ2-1	few	TGTGCCAGTAGACCCACCGGGACAGGGGGCATGGATGAGCAGTTCTTC	CASRPTGTGGMDEQFF
TRBV18	NA	TRBJ1-1	NA	TGTGCCAGCTCACCAGATCTACGGGGGGAAGCTTTCTTT	CASSPDLRGEAFF
TRBV27	TRBD2	TRBJ2-2	NA	TGTGCCAGCAGTCCTCGACTAGCGGGAGATCTTTTATCGTACACCGGGGAGCTGTTTTTT	CASSPRLAGDLLSYTGELFF
TRBV3-1/TRBV3-2	TRBD1	TRBJ1-5	NA	TGTGCCAGCAGCCAAAGCCCGTCGGCAGGGGGCGGTCAGCCCCAGCATTTT	CASSQSPSAGGGQPQHF
TRBV3-1/TRBV3-2	TRBD1	TRBJ1-2	NA	TGTGCCAGCAGTAGACAGGGGGTCTATGGCTACACCTTC	CASSRQGVYGYTF
TRBV5-5	NA	TRBJ1-3	NA	TGTGCCAGCAGCCCACAACCTTACTCTGGAAACACCATATATTTT	CASSPQPYSGNTIYF
TRBV9	NA	TRBJ1-2	NA	TGTGCCAGCAGCGTCCCCGGAGGTACGCCGGCGGGCTACACCTTC	CASSVPGGTPAGYTF
TRBV15	TRBD2	TRBJ2-5	NA	TGTGCCACCAGCAGATCCCGGGGGGGGGTTGAGACCCAGTACTTC	CATSRSRGGVETQYF
TRBV2	NA	TRBJ2-7	NA	TGTGCCAGCAGTACTAGGAACCTGGGCGAGCAGTACTTC	CASSTRNLGEQYF
TRBV3-1/TRBV3-2	NA	TRBJ1-2	once	TGTGCCAGCAGCCAAGACCCCCGGCCCAGACGGATGGGCAACTATGGCTACACCTTC	CASSQDPRPRRMGNYGYTF
TRBV19	TRBD1	TRBJ2-7	once	TGTGCCAGTACCGTGACAGGGGAATCCTACGAGCAGTACTTC	CASTVTGESYEQYF
TRBV7-2	NA	TRBJ2-1	NA	TGTGCCAGCAGCTTCGCCAGGTGGTTTGAGCAGTTCTTC	CASSFARWFEQFF
TRBV6-2/TRBV6-3	NA	TRBJ2-5	NA	TGTGCCAGCAGCAAAACTAGTTACCAAGAGACCCAGTACTTC	CASSKTSYQETQYF
TRBV2	NA	TRBJ2-7	few	TGTGCCAGCAAAGGGCAGGGTGTCTCCTACGAGCAGTACTTC	CASKGQGVSYEQYF
TRBV7-2	TRBD2	TRBJ2-7	NA	TGTGCCAGCACCTTGGGACTAGCGGGAACCTACGAGCAGTACTTC	CASTLGLAGTYEQYF
TRBV19	NA	TRBJ1-2	NA	TGTGCCTCCCGGTCCTTGCTGGCTAACTATGGCTACACCTTC	CASRSLLANYGYTF
TRBV9	TRBD2	TRBJ2-3	NA	TGTGCCAGCAGCGTAGGGGTTAGCGGGGGCACAGATACGCAGTATTTT	CASSVGVSGGTDTQYF
TRBV16	TRBD1	TRBJ1-1	NA	TGTGCCAGCAGCGAGACAGGGGGCGAGACTGAAGCTTTCTTT	CASSETGGETEAFF
TRBV6-2/TRBV6-3	TRBD2	TRBJ2-7	few	TGTGCCAGCAGCCCCGGACTAGCGGGGGTTCCCTACGAGCAGTACTTC	CASSPGLAGVPYEQYF
TRBV3-1/TRBV3-2	NA	TRBJ1-2	NA	TGTGCCAGCAGCCGTCGCTCCCGGTCGCAGGGGCTAGGCTACACCTTC	CASSRRSRSQGLGYTF
TRBV7-8	TRBD1	TRBJ2-2	NA	TGTGCCAGCAGCTTAATCAGGACAGGGGCGCTTACCGGGGAGCTGTTTTTT	CASSLIRTGALTGELFF
TRBV6-5	NA	TRBJ1-5	once	TGTGCCAGCAGGGGCAGGGAACGTCAGCCCCAGCATTTT	CASRGRERQPQHF
TRBV4-1	TRBD1	TRBJ1-2	NA	TGCGCCAGCAGCCAGCTCTGGACTACCTACCGGGGACAGAACTATGGCTACACCTTC	CASSQLWTTYRGQNYGYTF
TRBV5-1	TRBD1	TRBJ1-2	NA	TGCGCCAGCAGCGTACCCAGGACAGGGGACTACTATGGCTACACCTTC	CASSVPRTGDYYGYTF
TRBV28	NA	TRBJ2-7	NA	TGTGCCAGCAGTTGGCAGGGCTACGAGCAGTACTTC	CASSWQGYEQYF
TRBV28	TRBD1	TRBJ1-2	NA	TGTGCCAGCAGCCACCCGGGACAGGGGTACTATGGCTACACCTTC	CASSHPGQGYYGYTF
TRBV29-1	TRBD1	TRBJ2-7	NA	TGCAGCGTTGAAGGGAACGGGGACAGGGGTTACGAGCAGTACTTC	CSVEGNGDRGYEQYF
TRBV7-8	NA	TRBJ2-1	NA	TGTGCCAGCAACCCGGTAGTCGCCCGCTCCTACAATGAGCAGTTCTTC	CASNPVVARSYNEQFF
TRBV9	TRBD2	TRBJ2-3	NA	TGTGCCAGCAGCGTCCTAGCGGGTACGATAACAGATACGCAGTATTTT	CASSVLAGTITDTQYF
TRBV28	TRBD2	TRBJ2-1	NA	TGTGCCAGCCTGGGGAGTGCGGGGGGCGACTACAATGAGCAGTTCTTC	CASLGSAGGDYNEQFF
TRBV30	TRBD1	TRBJ1-1	NA	TGTGCCTGGACAGGGGGCGCGGCCGGGAGTGAAGCTTTCTTT	CAWTGGAAGSEAFF
TRBV24-1	TRBD1	TRBJ2-1	NA	TGTGCCACCAGTGTCTGGACAGGGGGTCACAATGAGCAGTTCTTC	CATSVWTGGHNEQFF
TRBV5-4	NA	TRBJ2-1	NA	TGTGCCAGCAGCCACAGGGTTGGGGAGCAGTTCTTC	CASSHRVGEQFF
TRBV30	TRBD2	TRBJ2-2	NA	TGTGCCTGGAGTCCCGGGGCTAGCGGGAGTGGCACCGGGGAGCTGTTTTTT	CAWSPGASGSGTGELFF
TRBV28	TRBD1	TRBJ1-4	few	TGTGCCAGCAGTTCGGGACAGTTAAATGAAAAACTGTTTTTT	CASSSGQLNEKLFF
TRBV7-3	TRBD1	TRBJ1-2	once	TGTGCCAGCAGCTTACAGGGGGCGGTCTATGGCTACACCTTC	CASSLQGAVYGYTF
TRBV28	NA	TRBJ2-7	NA	TGTGCCAGCGGCCAAAATTCCTACGAGCAGTACTTC	CASGQNSYEQYF
TRBV4-3	NA	TRBJ2-1	NA	TGCGCCAGCAGCCAAGATTCCGGACTTAGCTCCTACAATGAGCAGTTCTTC	CASSQDSGLSSYNEQFF
TRBV27	NA	TRBJ2-7	NA	TGTGCCAGCAGTTTATCGCCAGGGACTTACGAGCAGTACTTC	CASSLSPGTYEQYF
TRBV5-4	NA	TRBJ2-1	NA	TGTGCCAGCAGCGGCGGGGGCGTCAGGGATGAGCAGTTCTTC	CASSGGGVRDEQFF
TRBV9	TRBD2	TRBJ2-3	NA	TGTGCCAGCAGCGTAGCTGGGACTAGCGGGAGTGGGACAGATACGCAGTATTTT	CASSVAGTSGSGTDTQYF
TRBV5-1	TRBD1	TRBJ1-1	NA	TGCGCCAGCAGCTTTTCCACGACAGGGGCCGGGACTGAAGCTTTCTTT	CASSFSTTGAGTEAFF
TRBV28	NA	TRBJ1-2	few	TGTGCCATATCGGACGGGACTAACTATGGCTACACCTTC	CAISDGTNYGYTF
TRBV6-5	TRBD1	TRBJ2-7	NA	TGTGCCAGCAGTCGGCCGGGACAGAAAAACTACGAGCAGTACTTC	CASSRPGQKNYEQYF